This T cell receptor (beta chain) is drawn from a study of blood T cells in healthy people across ages. PCR was performed a second time for roughly 7 to 11 cycles using a sample-barcoded 5' primer and a J-beta primer mix. One entry per CDR3 protein results from TCRdb running MiXCR on the 5' RACE reads. The table has roughly 640,000 distinct CDR3 sequences, about 30% seen once. Of note for this clonotype: Its target is not known.

Whole-study findings and limits: From one million sequenced T cells, diversity estimates were lower bounds.

The length of the CDR3 is 16 residues. CDR1 is MNHNS, CDR2 SASEGT, per germline. Trimming shortened V by 4 bases and J by 4 bases, and 19 bases separated the two germline ends. The sequencing sample was made of blood. The chain joins TRBV6-1 to TRBJ1-2; unclear D gene. This clonotype originated in an elderly woman in good health. CDR3 coding DNA: TGTGCCAGCAGTGCGGGTTTTTTGGTCGGTGGCTATGGCTACACCTTC. It codes for CASSAGFLVGGYGYTF.